The text below deals with one T cell receptor beta chain. Its antigen is unidentified. Via CD45RO/CCR7/CD25/CD127/CD95/CD27, cells of the CD4+ naive, central memory, regulatory and stem cell-like memory subsets were sorted. Germline V lookup: CDR1 SGHDT, CDR2 YYEEEE. V trimming: 2 bases; J trimming: 6 bases; junction bases outside the gene matches: 4. This CDR3 contains 13 residues. Reverse transcription of all isolated RNA meant that expressed TCRB transcripts were sequenced. Assay: immunoSEQ multiplex PCR; the TCRdb copy retains only in-frame clones and omits some. The sample records about 240,000 clones, about 14% being singletons. The data stem from a study of beta chain features in type 1 diabetes. General study points: TCRB CDR3s were moderately but significantly shorter in Type 1 diabetes patients in all four CD4+ subsets.

The genes are TRBV5-6 and TRBJ1-2; TRBD1 matches at 7 bases. The TCR sequence derives from a man aged 25 to 45 with type 1 diabetes. Input material: naive CD4+ T cells from blood. The CDR3 region is CASSLTGVDGYTF. In DNA, the CDR3 is TGTGCCAGCAGCTTAACAGGGGTTGATGGCTACACCTTC.